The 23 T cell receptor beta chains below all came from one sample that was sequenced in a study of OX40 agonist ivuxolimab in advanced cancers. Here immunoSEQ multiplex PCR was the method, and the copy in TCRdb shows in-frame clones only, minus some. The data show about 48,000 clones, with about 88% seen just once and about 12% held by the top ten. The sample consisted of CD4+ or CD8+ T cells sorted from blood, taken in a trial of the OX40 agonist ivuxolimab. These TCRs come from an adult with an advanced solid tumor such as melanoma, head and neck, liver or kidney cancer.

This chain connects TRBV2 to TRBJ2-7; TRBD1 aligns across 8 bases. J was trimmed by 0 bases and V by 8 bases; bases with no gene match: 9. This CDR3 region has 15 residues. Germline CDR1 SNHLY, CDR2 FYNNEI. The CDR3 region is CASRRGRGHSYEQYF. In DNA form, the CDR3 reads TGTGCCAGCCGTCGGGGCAGGGGGCACTCCTACGAGCAGTACTTC. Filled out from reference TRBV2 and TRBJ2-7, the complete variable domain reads EPEVTQTPSHQVTQMGQEVILRCVPISNHLYFYWYRQILGQKVEFLVSFYNNEISEKSEIFDDQFSVERPDGSNFTLKIRSTKLEDSAMYFCASRRGRGHSYEQYFGPGTRLTVT.

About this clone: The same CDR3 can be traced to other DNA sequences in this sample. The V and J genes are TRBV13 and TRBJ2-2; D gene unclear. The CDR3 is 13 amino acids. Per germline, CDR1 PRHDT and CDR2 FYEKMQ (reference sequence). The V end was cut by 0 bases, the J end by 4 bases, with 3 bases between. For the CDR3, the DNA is TGTGCCAGCAGCTTAGGCGGCACCGGGGAGCTGTTTTTT. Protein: CASSLGGTGELFF.

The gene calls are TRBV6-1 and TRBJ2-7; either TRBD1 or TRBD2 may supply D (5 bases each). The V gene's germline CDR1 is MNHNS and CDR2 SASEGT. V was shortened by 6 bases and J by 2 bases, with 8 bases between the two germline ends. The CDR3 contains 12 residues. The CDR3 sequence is CASRRDPYEQYF. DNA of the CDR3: TGTGCCAGCAGGAGGGACCCCTACGAGCAGTACTTC.

The CDR3 nucleotides are TGTGCCAGCAGTTTCGGGGACAGAACCTACGAGCAGTACTTC. Its protein product is CASSFGDRTYEQYF. The chain is built from TRBV27 and TRBJ2-7; TRBD1 agrees at 7 bases. Germline CDR1 and CDR2: MNHEY and SMNVEV (reference sequence). The CDR3 spans 14 residues. Trimming cost V 3 bases and J 2 bases; bases outside gene matches: 4.

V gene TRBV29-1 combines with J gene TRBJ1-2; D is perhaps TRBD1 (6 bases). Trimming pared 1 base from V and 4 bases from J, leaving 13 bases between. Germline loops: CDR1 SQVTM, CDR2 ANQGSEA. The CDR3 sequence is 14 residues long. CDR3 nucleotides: TGCAGCGTTGAAGCTCGGGGGCCCGGCTATGGCTACACCTTC. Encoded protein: CSVEARGPGYGYTF.

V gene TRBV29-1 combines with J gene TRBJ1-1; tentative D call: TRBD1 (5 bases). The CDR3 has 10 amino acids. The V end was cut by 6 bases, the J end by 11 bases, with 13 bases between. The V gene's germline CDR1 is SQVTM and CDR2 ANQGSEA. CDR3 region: CSVGVARAFF. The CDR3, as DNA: TGCAGCGTGGGGGTGGCCAGGGCTTTCTTT.

CDR3 nucleotides: TGTGCCAGATCGGGGGTGGGGTATATGGAGCAGTTCTTC. This encodes CARSGVGYMEQFF. The V call is TRBV2, the J call TRBJ2-1, with TRBD2 as a possible D gene (6 bases). This CDR3 spans 13 amino acids. The ends were cut back, 9 bases at V and 10 bases at J, with 19 bases in the middle. The germline V gene encodes CDR1 SNHLY and CDR2 FYNNEI.

The CDR3, as DNA: TGCAGCGCCGGCCGACTGGATTCGGATGAGACCCAGTACTTC. It translates to CSAGRLDSDETQYF. The V call is TRBV29-1, the J call TRBJ2-5; D unresolved. CDR3 size: 14 residues. The germline V gene encodes CDR1 SQVTM and CDR2 ANQGSEA. The V end lost 7 bases, the J end lost 5 bases, and 20 bases lay between the germline ends.

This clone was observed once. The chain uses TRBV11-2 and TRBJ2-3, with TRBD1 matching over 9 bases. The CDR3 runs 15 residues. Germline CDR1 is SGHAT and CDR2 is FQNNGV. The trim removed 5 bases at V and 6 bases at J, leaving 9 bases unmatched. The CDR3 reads CASSVGTGTGDTQYF. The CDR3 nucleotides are TGTGCCAGCAGCGTAGGGACAGGGACGGGGGATACGCAGTATTTT. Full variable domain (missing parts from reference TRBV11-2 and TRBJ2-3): EAGVAQSPRYKIIEKRQSVAFWCNPISGHATLYWYQQILGQGPKLLIQFQNNGVVDDSQLPKDRFSAERLKGVDSTLKIQPAKLEDSAVYLCASSVGTGTGDTQYFGPGTRLTVL.

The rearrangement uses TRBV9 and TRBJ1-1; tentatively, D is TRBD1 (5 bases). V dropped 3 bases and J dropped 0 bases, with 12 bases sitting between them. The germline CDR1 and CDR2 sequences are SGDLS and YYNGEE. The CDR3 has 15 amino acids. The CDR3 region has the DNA TGTGCCAGCAGCGAATCGGGGGGAATGAACACTGAAGCTTTCTTT. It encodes CASSESGGMNTEAFF.

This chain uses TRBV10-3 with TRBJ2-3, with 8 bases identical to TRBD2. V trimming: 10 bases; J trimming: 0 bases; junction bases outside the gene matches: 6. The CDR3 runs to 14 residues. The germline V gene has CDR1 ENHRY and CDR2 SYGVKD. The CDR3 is CATGGETSTDTQYF. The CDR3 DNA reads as TGTGCCACCGGGGGGGAAACTAGCACAGATACGCAGTATTTT.

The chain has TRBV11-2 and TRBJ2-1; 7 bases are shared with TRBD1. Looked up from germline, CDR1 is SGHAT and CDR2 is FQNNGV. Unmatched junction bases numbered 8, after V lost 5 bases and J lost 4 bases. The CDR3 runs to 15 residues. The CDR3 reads CASSIPPGQYNEQFF. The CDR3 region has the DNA TGTGCCAGCAGCATACCTCCGGGACAGTACAATGAGCAGTTCTTC.

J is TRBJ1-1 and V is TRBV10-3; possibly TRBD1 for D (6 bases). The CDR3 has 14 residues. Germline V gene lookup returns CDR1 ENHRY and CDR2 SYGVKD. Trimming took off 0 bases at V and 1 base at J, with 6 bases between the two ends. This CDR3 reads CAISESDRNTEAFF. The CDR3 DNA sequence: TGTGCCATCAGTGAGTCGGACAGGAACACTGAAGCTTTCTTT.

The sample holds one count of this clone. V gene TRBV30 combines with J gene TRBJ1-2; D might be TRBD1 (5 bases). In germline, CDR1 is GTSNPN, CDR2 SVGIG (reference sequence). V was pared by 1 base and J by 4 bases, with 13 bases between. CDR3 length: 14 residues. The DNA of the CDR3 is TGTGCCTGGAGTGACGGGGCAAACCCCTATGGCTACACCTTC. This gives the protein CAWSDGANPYGYTF.

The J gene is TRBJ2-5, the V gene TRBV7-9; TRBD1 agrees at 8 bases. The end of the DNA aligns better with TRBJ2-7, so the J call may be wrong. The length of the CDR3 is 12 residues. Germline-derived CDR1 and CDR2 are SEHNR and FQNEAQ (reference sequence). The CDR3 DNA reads TGTGCCAGCAGCGGGACAGGATACGAGCAGTACTTC. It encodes CASSGTGYEQYF.

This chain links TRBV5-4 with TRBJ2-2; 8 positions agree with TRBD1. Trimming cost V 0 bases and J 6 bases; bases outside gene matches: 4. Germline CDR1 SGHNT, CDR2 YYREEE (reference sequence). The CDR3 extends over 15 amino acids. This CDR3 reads CASSLGRGPPGELFF. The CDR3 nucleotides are TGTGCCAGCAGCTTGGGCAGGGGGCCGCCCGGGGAGCTGTTTTTT.

CDR3 sequence: CASSQDLAVSTDTQYF. As DNA, the CDR3 is TGCGCCAGCAGCCAAGACTTAGCGGTCTCCACAGATACGCAGTATTTT. The J gene is TRBJ2-3, the V gene TRBV4-3, with D possibly TRBD2 on 6 matching bases. V was trimmed by 0 bases and J by 2 bases, leaving 12 bases between them. Germline V CDR1 and CDR2: LGHNA, YSLEER. CDR3 size: 16 residues.

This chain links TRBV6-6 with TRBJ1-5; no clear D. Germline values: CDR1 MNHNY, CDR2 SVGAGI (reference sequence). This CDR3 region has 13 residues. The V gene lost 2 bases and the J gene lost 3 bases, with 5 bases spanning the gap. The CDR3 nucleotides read TGTGCCAGCAGTTACCAAGACAATCAGCCCCAGCATTTT. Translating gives CASSYQDNQPQHF.

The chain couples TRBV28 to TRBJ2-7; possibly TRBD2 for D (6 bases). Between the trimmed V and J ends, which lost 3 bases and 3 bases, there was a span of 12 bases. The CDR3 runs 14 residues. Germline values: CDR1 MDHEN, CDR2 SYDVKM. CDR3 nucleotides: TGTGCCAGCAGTTTTCGGGAGAGGGTCTACGAGCAGTACTTC. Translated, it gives CASSFRERVYEQYF.

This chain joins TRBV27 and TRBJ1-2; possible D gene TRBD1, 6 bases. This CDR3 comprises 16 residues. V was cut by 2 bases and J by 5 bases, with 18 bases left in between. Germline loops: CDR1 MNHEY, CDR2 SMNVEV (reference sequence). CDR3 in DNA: TGTGCCAGCAGTTTAAGTTGGGGACAAGTAGGATATGGCTACACCTTC. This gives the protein CASSLSWGQVGYGYTF.

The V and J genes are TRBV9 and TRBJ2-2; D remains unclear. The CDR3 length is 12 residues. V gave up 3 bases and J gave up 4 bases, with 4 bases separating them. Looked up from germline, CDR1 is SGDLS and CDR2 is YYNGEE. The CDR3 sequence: CASSDPTGELFF. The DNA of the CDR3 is TGTGCCAGCAGCGACCCCACCGGGGAGCTGTTTTTT.

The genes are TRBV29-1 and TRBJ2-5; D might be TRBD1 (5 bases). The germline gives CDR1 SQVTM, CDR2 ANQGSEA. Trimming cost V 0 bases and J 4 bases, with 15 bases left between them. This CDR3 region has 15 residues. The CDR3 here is CSVEDHTRVSETQYF. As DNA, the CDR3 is TGCAGCGTTGAAGATCACACCAGGGTGTCAGAGACCCAGTACTTC.

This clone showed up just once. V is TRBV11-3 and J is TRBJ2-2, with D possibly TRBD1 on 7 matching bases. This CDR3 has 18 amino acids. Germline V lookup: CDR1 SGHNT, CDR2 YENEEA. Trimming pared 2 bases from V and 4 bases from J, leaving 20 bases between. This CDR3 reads CASSLSQGGTTSTGELFF. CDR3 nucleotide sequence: TGTGCCAGCAGCTTAAGTCAGGGGGGAACCACGAGCACCGGGGAGCTGTTTTTT.